This is a list of T cell receptor beta chains from one sample in a study of blood T cell repertoires in COVID-19. The method was immunoSEQ multiplex PCR; TCRdb's version includes in-frame clones alone and lacks a portion of them. Among roughly 90,000 clones listed, around 83% were seen once. The sequencing sample was made of peripheral blood. Receptor source: a woman in her seventies with acute or convalescent COVID-19. Each CDR3 is given with its conserved first and last residue. Each record gives: J gene, D gene, V gene, clone size, CDR3 DNA, CDR3 protein. D genes are given only for firm matches. Only some rows state a clone size, as once, few, many or a class for expanded clones.

TRBJ2-5 | . | TRBV6-1 | . | TGTGCCAGCAGTGAGTCAGCCCCGCGATCCGCCGGGGAGACCCAGTACTTC | CASSESAPRSAGETQYF
TRBJ1-4 | TRBD1 | TRBV7-9 | . | TGTGCCAGCAGCCCTCATCGGGACAGGGCCTATGAAAAACTGTTTTTT | CASSPHRDRAYEKLFF
TRBJ1-3 | . | TRBV9 | . | TGTGCCAGCAGCGTGGGCAGGATCTCTGGAAACACCATATATTTT | CASSVGRISGNTIYF
TRBJ1-1 | . | TRBV11-3 | . | TGTGCCAGCTCCGACTTTATGAACACTGAAGCTTTCTTT | CASSDFMNTEAFF
TRBJ2-1 | . | TRBV11-2 | . | TGTGCCAGCAGCTTAAGGCGGGGAAGCTACAATGAGCAGTTCTTC | CASSLRRGSYNEQFF
TRBJ2-3 | TRBD1 | TRBV28 | . | TGTGCCAGCAGTCCCCCCGGGACAGGGGTGGGTACGCAGTATTTT | CASSPPGTGVGTQYF
TRBJ1-2 | . | TRBV19 | . | TGTGCCAGTAGTGGACGACAGGAAAATGGCTACACCTTC | CASSGRQENGYTF
TRBJ1-4 | . | TRBV5-1 | once | TGCGCCAGCAGCTTTAGTCAGGATGAAAAACTGTTTTTT | CASSFSQDEKLFF
TRBJ2-3 | . | TRBV4-1 | once | TGCGCCAGCAGCCTCGGGACTGACTCTAGCACAGATACGCAGTATTTT | CASSLGTDSSTDTQYF
TRBJ2-3 | TRBD2 | TRBV5-1 | . | TGCGCCAGCACCCCTAGCGGGAGCACAGATACGCAGTATTTT | CASTPSGSTDTQYF
TRBJ2-7 | TRBD1 | TRBV9 | . | TGTGCCAGCAGCTTGGGACAGGGGTCCTACGAGCAGTACTTC | CASSLGQGSYEQYF
TRBJ1-5 | . | TRBV7-8 | . | TGTGCCAGCAGTAATAGCAATCAGCCCCAGCATTTT | CASSNSNQPQHF
TRBJ2-7 | . | TRBV5-1 | . | TGCGCCAGCAGCTCCCAGCCCAGCGACAGGTCCTACGAGCAGTACTTC | CASSSQPSDRSYEQYF
TRBJ1-3 | . | TRBV5-1 | . | TGCGCCAGCAGTCTGCCCGGTGACTCTGGAAACACCATATATTTT | CASSLPGDSGNTIYF
TRBJ1-4 | . | TRBV15 | . | TGTGCCACCAGCAGAGATCTCTCGGTAGCAACTAATGAAAAACTGTTTTTT | CATSRDLSVATNEKLFF
TRBJ2-6 | TRBD2 | TRBV19 | . | TGTGCCAGTAGGGGACTAGCGGGAACTGGGGCCAACGTCCTGACTTTC | CASRGLAGTGANVLTF
TRBJ1-2 | . | TRBV7-8 | . | TGTGCCAGCAGCTTAGGACTTTATGGCTACACCTTC | CASSLGLYGYTF
TRBJ1-1 | . | TRBV29-1 | . | TGCAGCGTTGTCGGGAACACTGAAGCTTTCTTT | CSVVGNTEAFF